This passage covers 7 T cell receptor beta chains from one sample sequenced in a study of blood T cell repertoires in COVID-19. Using immunoSEQ multiplex PCR, the repertoire was profiled, and TCRdb retains in-frame clones only, with some absent. The sample lists about 160,000 clones, over 75% seen once, with around 2.8% in the top ten. Sequenced material: peripheral blood. These receptors came from a man aged 65 to 85 with acute or convalescent COVID-19.

The V call is TRBV2, the J call TRBJ1-3; D uncertain. The germline V and J ends were trimmed by 2 bases and 3 bases, with 8 bases remaining between them. The length of the CDR3 is 14 residues. Germline CDR1 SNHLY, CDR2 FYNNEI. CDR3 sequence: CASSESTVGNTIYF. CDR3 sequence (DNA): TGTGCCAGCAGTGAATCGACTGTTGGAAACACCATATATTTT.

The chain links TRBV18 to TRBJ1-5; 10 nucleotides agree with TRBD1. Germline assignment: CDR1 KGHSH and CDR2 LQKENI. The CDR3 loop spans 16 amino acids. The junction had 4 bases not matched to a gene; V was cut back by 3 bases and J by 2 bases. The CDR3 here is CASSPTGGIGNQPQHF. In DNA, the CDR3 is TGTGCCAGCTCACCGACAGGGGGCATCGGCAATCAGCCCCAGCATTTT. The full variable domain, its missing parts supplied by reference TRBV18 and TRBJ1-5, is NAGVMQNPRHLVRRRGQEARLRCSPMKGHSHVYWYRQLPEEGLKFMVYLQKENIIDESGMPKERFSAEFPKEGPSILRIQQVVRGDSAAYFCASSPTGGIGNQPQHFGDGTRLSIL.

This chain links TRBV2 with TRBJ2-3; TRBD1 matches 11 bases. This CDR3 is 15 amino acids long. The germline gives CDR1 SNHLY, CDR2 FYNNEI. The J segment lost 4 bases and the V segment lost 6 bases, leaving 6 bases of the junction unmatched. The CDR3 region has the DNA TGTGCCAGCAGACAGGACAGGGGGCGATCAGATACGCAGTATTTT. Translating gives CASRQDRGRSDTQYF.

The rearrangement links TRBV7-9 to TRBJ1-2; no definite D call. The V gene's germline CDR1 is SEHNR and CDR2 FQNEAQ (reference sequence). CDR3 length: 14 amino acids. V lost 5 bases and J 2 bases, leaving 12 bases between the germline ends. In DNA, the CDR3 is TGTGCCAGCAGCCCCTCCTTGTCCAACTATGGCTACACCTTC. This encodes CASSPSLSNYGYTF.

This chain connects TRBV5-1 to TRBJ2-5, with D perhaps matching TRBD1 (6 bases). This CDR3 is built from 15 residues. Trimming removed 0 bases at V and 5 bases at J, with 14 bases between. Germline CDR1 and CDR2: SGHRS and YFSETQ. The CDR3 reads CASSLAGGGGETQYF. The CDR3 DNA follows: TGCGCCAGCAGCTTGGCCGGTGGGGGCGGGGAGACCCAGTACTTC.

The chain employs TRBV5-1 and TRBJ2-7; D ambiguous. Trimming removed 4 bases from V and 3 bases from J, with 11 bases in between. The V gene's germline CDR1 is SGHRS and CDR2 YFSETQ. The CDR3 spans 13 residues. The CDR3 region has the DNA TGCGCCAGCAGCGTGTATAGTAACTACGAGCAGTACTTC. Translated, it gives CASSVYSNYEQYF.

The V and J genes are TRBV10-2 and TRBJ1-1; no clear D. Trimming took off 5 bases at V and 1 base at J, with 14 bases between the two ends. The CDR3 totals 15 residues. CDR1 and CDR2 from the germline V gene are WSHSY and SAAADI. This chain's CDR3 is CASSSKQPSNTEAFF. For the CDR3, the DNA is TGCGCCAGCAGTAGTAAACAGCCATCGAACACTGAAGCTTTCTTT.